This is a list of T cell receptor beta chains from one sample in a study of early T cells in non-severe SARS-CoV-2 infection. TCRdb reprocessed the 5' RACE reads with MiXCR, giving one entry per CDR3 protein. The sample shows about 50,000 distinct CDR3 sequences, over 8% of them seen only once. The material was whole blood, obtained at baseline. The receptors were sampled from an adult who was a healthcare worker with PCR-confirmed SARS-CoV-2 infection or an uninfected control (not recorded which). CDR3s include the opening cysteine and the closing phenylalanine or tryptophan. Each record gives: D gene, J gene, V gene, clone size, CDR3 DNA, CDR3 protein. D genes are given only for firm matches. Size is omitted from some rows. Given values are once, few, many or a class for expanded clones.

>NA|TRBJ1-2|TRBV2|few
TGTGCCAGCAGTGACCCAACTGAACAGGAGCTGTATGGCTACACCTTC
CASSDPTEQELYGYTF
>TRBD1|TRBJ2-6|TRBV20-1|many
TGCAGTGCTAGGACCGGGACAGGCTCTGGGGCCAACGTCCTGACTTTC
CSARTGTGSGANVLTF
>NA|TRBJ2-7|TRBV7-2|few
TGTGCCAGCAGCTTGTTTTCCGGGGAGGACGAGCAGTACTTC
CASSLFSGEDEQYF
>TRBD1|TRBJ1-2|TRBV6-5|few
TGTGCCAGCAGCCTGGACAGGCAGAAGGGCTACACCTTC
CASSLDRQKGYTF
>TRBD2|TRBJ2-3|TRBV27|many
TGTGCCAGCAGTTTACACGGACTAGCGGGCACAGATACGCAGTATTTT
CASSLHGLAGTDTQYF
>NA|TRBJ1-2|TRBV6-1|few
TGTGCCAGCACCCTGGACAGTTATGGCTACACCTTC
CASTLDSYGYTF
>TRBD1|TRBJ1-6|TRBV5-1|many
TGCGCCAGCAGCTTGGAAGGGGGCAATTCACCCCTCCACTTT
CASSLEGGNSPLHF
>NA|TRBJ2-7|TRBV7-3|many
TGTGCCAGCAGCGTCTATCCAGGCTACGAGCAGTACTTC
CASSVYPGYEQYF
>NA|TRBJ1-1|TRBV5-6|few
TGTGCCAGCAGCTTCGAACAGGCATTTGCAGCTTTCTTT
CASSFEQAFAAFF
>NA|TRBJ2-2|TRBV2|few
TGTGCCAGCATTGGTAGCGGGAACACCGGGGAGCTGTTTTTT
CASIGSGNTGELFF
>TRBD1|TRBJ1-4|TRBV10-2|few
TGCGCCAGCCGGACAGGGGGGAGTGAAAAACTGTTTTTT
CASRTGGSEKLFF
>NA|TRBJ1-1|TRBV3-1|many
TGTGCCAGCAGCCAAGAGGAAAACACTGAAGCTTTCTTT
CASSQEENTEAFF
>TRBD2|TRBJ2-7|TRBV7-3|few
TGTGCCAGCAGCTTGGGACTAGCGGGTGAGCAGTACTTC
CASSLGLAGEQYF
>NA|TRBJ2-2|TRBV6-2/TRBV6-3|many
TGTGCCAGCAGTTACTCCTACACCGGGGAGCTGTTTTTT
CASSYSYTGELFF
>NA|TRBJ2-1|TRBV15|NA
TGTGCCACCAGCTCCCTCGGGCGGGGATCCTACAATGAGCAGTTCTTC
CATSSLGRGSYNEQFF
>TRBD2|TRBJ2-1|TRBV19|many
TGTGCCAGTAGTCCAGCGGGAGGGCGGCATGAGCAGTTCTTC
CASSPAGGRHEQFF
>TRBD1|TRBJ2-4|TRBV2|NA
TGTGCCAGCAGTGACCGACAGGGGGTAGCCAAAAACATTCAGTACTTC
CASSDRQGVAKNIQYF
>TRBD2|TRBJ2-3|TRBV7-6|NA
TGTGCCAGCAGCTTAACGGGAGGGAGTGCAGATACGCAGTATTTT
CASSLTGGSADTQYF
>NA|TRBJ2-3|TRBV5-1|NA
TGCGCCAGCAGCCCGGTAGGGCGAACCACAGATACGCAGTATTTT
CASSPVGRTTDTQYF
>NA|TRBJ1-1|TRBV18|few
TGTGCCAGCTCACCACGGGGTCCGAACACTGAAGTTTTCTTT
CASSPRGPNTEVFF
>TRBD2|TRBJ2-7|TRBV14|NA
TGTGCCAGCAGCCCAGGACTAGTTCGCGAGCAGTACTTC
CASSPGLVREQYF
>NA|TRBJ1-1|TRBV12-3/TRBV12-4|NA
TGTGCCAGCAACCAGCCAGGGGAGAGGTACACTGAAGCTTTCTTT
CASNQPGERYTEAFF
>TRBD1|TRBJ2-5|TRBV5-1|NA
TGCGCCAGCAGCATTACCGGGACAGGGTCACAAGAGACCCAGTACTTC
CASSITGTGSQETQYF
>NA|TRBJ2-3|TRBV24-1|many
TGTGCCACCAGTCCGGGATTTGATACGCAGTATTTT
CATSPGFDTQYF
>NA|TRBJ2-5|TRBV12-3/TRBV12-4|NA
TGTGCCAGCAGCCCCGGAGGCTCCCAAGAGACCCAGTACTTC
CASSPGGSQETQYF
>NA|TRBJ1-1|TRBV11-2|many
TGTGCCAGCAGCGAACCCCCGGGAAAAAAAGATGAAGCTTTCTTT
CASSEPPGKKDEAFF
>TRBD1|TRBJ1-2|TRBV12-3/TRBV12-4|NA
TGTGCCAGCAGGCCACAGGGGGCAGGTGGCTACACCTTC
CASRPQGAGGYTF
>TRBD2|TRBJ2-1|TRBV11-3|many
TGTGCCAGCAGCACGAGCGGGGATGAGCAGTTCTTC
CASSTSGDEQFF
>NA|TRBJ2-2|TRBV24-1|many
TGTGCCACCAGTGACCCAAACTTGAAAACCGGGGAGCTGTTTTTT
CATSDPNLKTGELFF
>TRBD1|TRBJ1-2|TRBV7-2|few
TGTGCCAGCAGCTTGGGACAGGGGGAAGGCTACACCTTC
CASSLGQGEGYTF
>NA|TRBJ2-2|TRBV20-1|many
TGCAGTGCTAGAGCGGGGAACCCGAACACCGGGGAGCTGTTTTTT
CSARAGNPNTGELFF
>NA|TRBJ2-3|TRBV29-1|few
TGCAGCGTCGTACGAGGGGGGACGCAGTATTTT
CSVVRGGTQYF
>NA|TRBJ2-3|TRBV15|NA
TGTGCCACCAGCAGAGGAGGGGGCACAGATACGCAGTATTTT
CATSRGGGTDTQYF
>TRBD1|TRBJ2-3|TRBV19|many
TGTGCCAGTAGTCCCCAGACAGGGGGCCCAGATACGCAGTATTTT
CASSPQTGGPDTQYF
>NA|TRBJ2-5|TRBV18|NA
TGTGCCAGCTCACCACTGAGAGGAAAAGAGACCCAGTACTTC
CASSPLRGKETQYF
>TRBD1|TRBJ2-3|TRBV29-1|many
TGCAGCGGAGGGGGCGCGTACCATACAGATACGCAGTATTTT
CSGGGAYHTDTQYF
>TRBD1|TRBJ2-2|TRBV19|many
TGTTCGGCGGTCACAGGGGAAGACACCGGGGAGCTGTTTTTT
CSAVTGEDTGELFF
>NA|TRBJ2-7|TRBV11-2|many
TGTGCCAGCAGCTACCCTTTCCTGAGGGGCTACGAGCAGTACTTC
CASSYPFLRGYEQYF
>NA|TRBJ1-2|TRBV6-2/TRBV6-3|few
TGTGCCAGCAGTTACTCGCGAGACATCTATGGCTACACCTTC
CASSYSRDIYGYTF